This T cell receptor (beta chain) was documented in a study of blood T cell repertoires in COVID-19. Background on the study: Both acute and convalescent COVID-19 samples were obtained from the United States, Italy and Spain.

Germline V CDR1 and CDR2: SGHAT, FQDESV (reference sequence). There are 12 residues in the CDR3. Trimming cost V 1 base and J 7 bases, with 8 bases left between them. Per the study methods: Reference gene primer amplification gave estimated nucleated cell counts. The table came from immunoSEQ multiplex PCR; TCRdb's copy has only in-frame clones and leaves some out. The V and J calls and the clone size are those of that table, but D and trimming were determined from the DNA. The sample consists of about 70,000 clones, approximately 89% of them appearing once. Sequencing was done on a sample of peripheral blood. The sequence was obtained from a woman in her sixties with acute or convalescent COVID-19. This chain joins TRBV11-1 and TRBJ2-7; D uncertain. The CDR3 spells CASSLGPREQYF. CDR3 nucleotides: TGTGCCAGCAGCTTAGGCCCCCGGGAGCAGTACTTC.